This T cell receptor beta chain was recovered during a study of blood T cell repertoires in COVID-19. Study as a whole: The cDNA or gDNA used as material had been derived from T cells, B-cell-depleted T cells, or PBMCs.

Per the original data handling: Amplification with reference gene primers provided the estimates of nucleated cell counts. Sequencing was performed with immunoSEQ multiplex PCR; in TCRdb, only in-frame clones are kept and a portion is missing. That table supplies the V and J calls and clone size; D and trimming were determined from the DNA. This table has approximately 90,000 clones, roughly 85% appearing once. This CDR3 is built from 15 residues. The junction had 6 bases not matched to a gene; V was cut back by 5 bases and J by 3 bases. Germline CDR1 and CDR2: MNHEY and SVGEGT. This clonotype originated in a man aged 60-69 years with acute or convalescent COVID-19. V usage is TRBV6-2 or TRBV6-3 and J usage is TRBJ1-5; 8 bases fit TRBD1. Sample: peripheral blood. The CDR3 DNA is TGTGCCAGCAGTAGCCGGGACAGGTACAATCAGCCCCAGCATTTT. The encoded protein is CASSSRDRYNQPQHF.